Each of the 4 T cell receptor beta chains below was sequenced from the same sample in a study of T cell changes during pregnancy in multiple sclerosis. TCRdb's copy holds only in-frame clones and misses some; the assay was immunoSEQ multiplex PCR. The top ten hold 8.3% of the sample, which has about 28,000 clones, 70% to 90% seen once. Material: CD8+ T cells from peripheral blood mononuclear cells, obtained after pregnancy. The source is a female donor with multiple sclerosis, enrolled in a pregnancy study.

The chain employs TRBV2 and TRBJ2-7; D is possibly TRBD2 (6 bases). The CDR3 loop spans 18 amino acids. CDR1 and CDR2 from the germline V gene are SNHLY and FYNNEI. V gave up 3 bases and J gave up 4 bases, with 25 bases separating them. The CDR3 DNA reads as TGTGCCAGCAGTGATCTAGGTATAGGGAGCAGGCGGGGATACGAGCAGTACTTC. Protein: CASSDLGIGSRRGYEQYF.

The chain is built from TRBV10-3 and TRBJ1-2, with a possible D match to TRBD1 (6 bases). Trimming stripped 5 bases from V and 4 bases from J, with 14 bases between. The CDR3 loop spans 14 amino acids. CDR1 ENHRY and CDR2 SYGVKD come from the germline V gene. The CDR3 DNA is TGTGCCATCAGTCCAACATTGGACAGCTATGGCTACACCTTC. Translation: CAISPTLDSYGYTF.

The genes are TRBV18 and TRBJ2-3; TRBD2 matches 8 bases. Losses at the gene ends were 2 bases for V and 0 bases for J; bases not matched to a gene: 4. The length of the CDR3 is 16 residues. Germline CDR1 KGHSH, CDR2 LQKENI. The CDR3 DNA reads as TGTGCCAGCTCACCAGGAGGCGGGGGGAGCACAGATACGCAGTATTTT. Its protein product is CASSPGGGGSTDTQYF.

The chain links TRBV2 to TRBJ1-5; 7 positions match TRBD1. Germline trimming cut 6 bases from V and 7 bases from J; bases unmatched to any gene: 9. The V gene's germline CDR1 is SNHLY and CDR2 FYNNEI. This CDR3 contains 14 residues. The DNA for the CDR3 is TGTGCCAGCAGGGACCGACAGGGAGTCCAGCCCCAGCATTTT. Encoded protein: CASRDRQGVQPQHF.